The next 4 T cell receptor beta chains were all read from a single sample in a study of blood T cell repertoires in COVID-19. Data came from immunoSEQ multiplex PCR; TCRdb stores just in-frame clones and leaves some out. The profile shows some 330,000 clones, 80% to 85% of them singletons. Sequencing was performed on PBMCs or T cells enriched from blood (not recorded which). These receptors were taken from a woman in her fifties or sixties who had recovered from COVID-19.

The J gene is TRBJ2-1, the V gene TRBV3-1 (or the pseudogene TRBV3-2), with TRBD2 as a possible D gene (6 bases). The CDR3 contains 17 residues. The germline gives CDR1 LGHDT, CDR2 YNNKEL (reference sequence). V lost 0 bases to trimming and J lost 0 bases, with 12 bases between them. This CDR3 reads CASSQDSVGGSYNEQFF. The CDR3 DNA is TGTGCCAGCAGCCAAGATAGTGTGGGGGGCTCCTACAATGAGCAGTTCTTC.

This clone came up once. This rearrangement joins TRBV27 to TRBJ1-1; TRBD1 matches at 7 bases. The CDR3 is made up of 15 amino acids. J gave up 6 bases and V 6 bases, and 13 bases lay outside the gene matches. Germline-derived CDR1 and CDR2 are MNHEY and SMNVEV (reference sequence). The chain's CDR3 is CASSPYRSQGAEAFF. For the CDR3, the DNA is TGTGCCAGCAGCCCATATCGTTCGCAGGGGGCTGAAGCTTTCTTT.

The chain is built from TRBV30 and TRBJ2-7; 7 bases line up with TRBD1. CDR1 and CDR2 from the germline V gene are GTSNPN and SVGIG (reference sequence). The CDR3 spans 14 residues. V shed 3 bases and J 3 bases; nucleotides not matched to a gene: 8. The CDR3 region is CAWRTGQFSYEQYF. The DNA of the CDR3 is TGTGCCTGGAGAACGGGACAGTTTAGCTACGAGCAGTACTTC.

The chain uses TRBV27 and TRBJ1-2; a weak D match, TRBD1 (5 bases). In germline, CDR1 is MNHEY, CDR2 SMNVEV (reference sequence). V gave up 3 bases and J gave up 6 bases, with 14 bases separating them. This CDR3 contains 14 residues. The CDR3 sequence: CASSFVLGGDGYTF. CDR3 coding DNA: TGTGCCAGCAGTTTCGTTCTCGGGGGGGATGGCTACACCTTC.